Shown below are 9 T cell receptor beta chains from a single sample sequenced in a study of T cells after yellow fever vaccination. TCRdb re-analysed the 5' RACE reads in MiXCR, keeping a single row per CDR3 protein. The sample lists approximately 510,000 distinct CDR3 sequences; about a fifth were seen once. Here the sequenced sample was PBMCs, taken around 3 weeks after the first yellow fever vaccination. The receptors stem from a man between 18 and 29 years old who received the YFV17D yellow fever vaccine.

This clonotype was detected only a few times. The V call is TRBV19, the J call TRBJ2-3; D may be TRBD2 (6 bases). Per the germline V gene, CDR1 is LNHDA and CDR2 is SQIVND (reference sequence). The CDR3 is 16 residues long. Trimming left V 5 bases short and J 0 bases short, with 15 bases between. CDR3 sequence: CASSVTGTSSTDTQYF. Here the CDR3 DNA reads TGTGCCAGTAGTGTTACCGGGACTTCTAGCACAGATACGCAGTATTTT.

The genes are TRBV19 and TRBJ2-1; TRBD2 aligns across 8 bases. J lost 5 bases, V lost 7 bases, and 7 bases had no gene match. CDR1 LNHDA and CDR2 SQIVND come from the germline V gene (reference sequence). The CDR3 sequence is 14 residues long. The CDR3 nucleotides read TGTGCCAGTACCGGACTAGCCACGAACAATGAGCAGTTCTTC. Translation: CASTGLATNNEQFF.

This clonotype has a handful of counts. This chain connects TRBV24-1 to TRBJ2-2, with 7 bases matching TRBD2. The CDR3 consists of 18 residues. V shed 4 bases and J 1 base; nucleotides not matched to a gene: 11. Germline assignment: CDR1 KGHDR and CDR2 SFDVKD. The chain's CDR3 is CATSDQVTGGMNTGELFF. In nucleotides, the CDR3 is TGTGCCACCAGTGACCAAGTCACCGGGGGGATGAACACCGGGGAGCTGTTTTTT.

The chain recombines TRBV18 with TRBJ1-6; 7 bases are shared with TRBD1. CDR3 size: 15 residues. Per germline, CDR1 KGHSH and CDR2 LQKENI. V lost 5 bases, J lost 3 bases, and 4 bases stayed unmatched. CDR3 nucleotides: TGTGCCAGCTCAACGTGGACAGGCTATAATTCACCCCTCCACTTT. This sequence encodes CASSTWTGYNSPLHF.

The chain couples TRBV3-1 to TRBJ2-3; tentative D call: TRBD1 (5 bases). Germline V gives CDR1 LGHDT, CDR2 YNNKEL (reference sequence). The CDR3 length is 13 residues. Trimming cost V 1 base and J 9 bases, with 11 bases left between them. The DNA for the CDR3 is TGTGCCAGCAGCCAAGGTAGGGGAAGAACGCAGTATTTT. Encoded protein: CASSQGRGRTQYF.

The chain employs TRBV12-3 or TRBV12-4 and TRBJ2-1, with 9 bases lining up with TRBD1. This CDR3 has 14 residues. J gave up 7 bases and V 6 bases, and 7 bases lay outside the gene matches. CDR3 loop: CASSTGGAGNEQFF. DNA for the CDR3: TGTGCCAGCAGCACAGGGGGCGCGGGAAATGAGCAGTTCTTC.

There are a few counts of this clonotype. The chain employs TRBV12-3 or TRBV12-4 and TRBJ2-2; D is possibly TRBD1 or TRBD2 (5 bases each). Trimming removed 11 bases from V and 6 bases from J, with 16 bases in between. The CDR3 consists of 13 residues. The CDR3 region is CASNRGRPGELFF. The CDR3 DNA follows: TGTGCCTCAAACCGGGGCCGGCCCGGGGAGCTGTTTTTT.

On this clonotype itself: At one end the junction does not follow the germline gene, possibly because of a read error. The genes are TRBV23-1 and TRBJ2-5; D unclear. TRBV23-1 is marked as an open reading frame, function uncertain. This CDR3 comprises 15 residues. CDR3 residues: CVSSQQLGPAETQYF. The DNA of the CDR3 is TGCGTCAGCAGTCAGCAGCTGGGCCCAGCAGAGACCCAGTACTTC.

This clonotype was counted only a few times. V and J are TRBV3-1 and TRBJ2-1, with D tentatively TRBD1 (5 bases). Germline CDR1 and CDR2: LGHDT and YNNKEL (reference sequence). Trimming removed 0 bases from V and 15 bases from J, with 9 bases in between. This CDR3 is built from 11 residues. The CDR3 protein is CASSQEGRRFF. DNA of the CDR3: TGTGCCAGCAGCCAAGAGGGGCGGCGGTTCTTC.